The 6 T cell receptor beta chains below all came from one sample that was sequenced in a study of long-term antiretroviral therapy in people with HIV. At the survey level, the v3.0 immunoSEQ assay was run. Data came from immunoSEQ multiplex PCR; TCRdb stores just in-frame clones and leaves some out. The sample yields about 22,000 clones, about four fifths seen once. Source: unsorted PBMCs, taken 0.5 years before starting antiretroviral therapy. The receptors stem from a man between 40 and 49 years old with HIV.

The V gene is TRBV9, the J gene TRBJ2-3, with D tentatively TRBD2 (5 bases). CDR3 length equals 14 residues. Trimming pared 4 bases from V and 0 bases from J, leaving 9 bases between. The germline CDR1 and CDR2 sequences are SGDLS and YYNGEE. DNA for the CDR3: TGTGCCAGCAGCCTCCCGGGGAGCACAGATACGCAGTATTTT. It encodes CASSLPGSTDTQYF.

This sequence joins TRBV19 and TRBJ2-1; perhaps TRBD2 as D (7 bases). Trimming shortened V by 6 bases and J by 7 bases, and 13 bases separated the two germline ends. CDR3 size: 13 residues. In germline, CDR1 is LNHDA, CDR2 SQIVND (reference sequence). The CDR3 region is CASSGGRRNEQFF. CDR3 nucleotides: TGTGCCAGTAGCGGGGGGCGTAGAAATGAGCAGTTCTTC.

This sequence joins TRBV28 and TRBJ2-5; unclear D gene. Between the trimmed V and J ends, which lost 5 bases and 2 bases, there was a span of 6 bases. The CDR3 totals 12 residues. CDR1 MDHEN and CDR2 SYDVKM come from the germline V gene. The CDR3, as DNA: TGTGCCAGCAGTCGTATACAAGAGACCCAGTACTTC. This codes for CASSRIQETQYF. The full variable domain, its missing parts supplied by reference TRBV28 and TRBJ2-5, is DVKVTQSSRYLVKRTGEKVFLECVQDMDHENMFWYRQDPGLGLRLIYFSYDVKMKEKGDIPEGYSVSREKKERFSLILESASTNQTSMYLCASSRIQETQYFGPGTRLLVL.

This clone was seen a single time. J is TRBJ2-2 and V is TRBV7-9; D gene uncertain. Trimming stripped 6 bases from V and 4 bases from J, with 9 bases between. The CDR3 has 13 residues. Germline V lookup: CDR1 SEHNR, CDR2 FQNEAQ (reference sequence). The DNA for the CDR3 is TGTGCCAGCAGGGGCAGATCCACCGGGGAGCTGTTTTTT. It specifies CASRGRSTGELFF.

The chain links TRBV9 to TRBJ2-3; D might be TRBD2 (5 bases). The CDR3 is 15 amino acids. The V end lost 4 bases, the J end lost 0 bases, and 12 bases lay between the germline ends. Germline values: CDR1 SGDLS, CDR2 YYNGEE. CDR3 DNA sequence: TGTGCCAGCAGCCACTTACTAGGGAGCACAGATACGCAGTATTTT. Translated: CASSHLLGSTDTQYF.

The rearrangement links TRBV19 to TRBJ2-3; 7 bases match TRBD2. Losses at the gene ends were 3 bases for V and 4 bases for J; bases not matched to a gene: 10. The CDR3 loop spans 16 amino acids. Germline lookup yields CDR1 LNHDA and CDR2 SQIVND (reference sequence). CDR3 protein: CASSMIRGEEADTQYF. CDR3 nucleotides: TGTGCCAGTAGTATGATCCGGGGGGAGGAGGCAGATACGCAGTATTTT.